A single sample is the source of the 20 T cell receptor beta chains below, sequenced in a study of T cell responses to AZD1222 COVID-19 vaccine. TCRdb's copy holds only in-frame clones and misses some; the assay was immunoSEQ multiplex PCR. In the table there are about 140,000 clones, roughly nine tenths of which are singletons. The sequences come from peripheral blood, collected on day 0 of AZD1222 vaccination. Source of these receptors: an adult in good health.

This chain uses TRBV19 with TRBJ1-2; a weak D match, TRBD1 (5 bases). V lost 6 bases to trimming and J lost 3 bases, with 17 bases between them. The germline gives CDR1 LNHDA, CDR2 SQIVND (reference sequence). The CDR3 is 15 residues long. Here the CDR3 DNA reads TGTGCCAGTAGATTCCCCGGGGCGACAGACTATGGCTACACCTTC. Protein product: CASRFPGATDYGYTF.

This chain uses TRBV7-8 with TRBJ2-1, with D tentatively TRBD1 or TRBD2 (5 bases each). The V gene lost 6 bases and the J gene lost 0 bases, with 9 bases spanning the gap. The length of the CDR3 is 14 residues. Germline loops: CDR1 SGHVS, CDR2 FQNEAQ. CDR3 sequence reads: CASRGDDSYNEQFF. The CDR3 coding sequence is TGTGCCAGCAGAGGGGACGACTCCTACAATGAGCAGTTCTTC.

V usage is TRBV21-1 and J usage is TRBJ2-7; the DNA was not used to check the table's D call, TRBD2. TRBV21-1 is a recognized pseudogene. The CDR3 is 16 residues long. CDR3 coding DNA: TGTGCCAGCAGCGGCCAGGCGGGAATCACCCTCTACGAGCAGTACTTC. It translates to CASSGQAGITLYEQYF.

This rearrangement joins TRBV10-3 to TRBJ2-1, with D possibly matching TRBD2 (6 bases). Germline V CDR1 and CDR2: ENHRY, SYGVKD. The CDR3 is 14 amino acids. Trimming took off 6 bases at V and 2 bases at J, with 11 bases between the two ends. The DNA of the CDR3 is TGTGCCATCAGAAGGGACTTAGCCTACAATGAGCAGTTCTTC. It specifies CAIRRDLAYNEQFF.

CDR3 DNA sequence: TGTGCCATCAGTGCCGGGACTAGCGGGGACACCGGGGAGCTGTTTTTT. Protein sequence: CAISAGTSGDTGELFF. The rearrangement links TRBV10-3 to TRBJ2-2; 13 bases fit TRBD2. This CDR3 comprises 16 residues. Losses at the gene ends were 4 bases for V and 3 bases for J; bases not matched to a gene: 2. Germline-derived CDR1 and CDR2 are ENHRY and SYGVKD.

The gene calls are TRBV28 and TRBJ1-6; D unresolved. The CDR3 loop spans 11 amino acids. The germline CDR1 and CDR2 sequences are MDHEN and SYDVKM. Trimming took 5 bases from V and 8 from J, leaving 4 bases between them. The CDR3 bases are TGTGCCAGCAGTGGACATTCACCCCTCCACTTT. The encoded protein is CASSGHSPLHF.

The genes are TRBV18 and TRBJ2-7; D is possibly TRBD1 (6 bases). V lost 6 bases to trimming and J lost 2 bases, with 14 bases between them. The CDR3 spans 14 residues. CDR1 and CDR2 from the germline V gene are KGHSH and LQKENI. For the CDR3, the DNA is TGTGCCAGCTCGGTTACAGGGACCACCTACGAGCAGTACTTC. Its translation is CASSVTGTTYEQYF.

This chain links TRBV4-3 with TRBJ2-1; TRBD2 might be the D (5 bases). The ends were cut back, 0 bases at V and 6 bases at J, with 21 bases in the middle. This CDR3 comprises 18 residues. Germline loops: CDR1 LGHNA, CDR2 YSLEER. CDR3 sequence reads: CASSQDYSAPRVSNEQFF. The CDR3 DNA is TGCGCCAGCAGCCAAGATTATTCAGCGCCGAGGGTTAGCAATGAGCAGTTCTTC.

The chain combines TRBV5-1 with TRBJ1-6, with D maybe TRBD1 (5 bases). Germline CDR1 is SGHRS and CDR2 is YFSETQ. Trimming stripped 4 bases from V and 5 bases from J, with 16 bases between. The CDR3 contains 16 residues. The CDR3 nucleotides read TGCGCCAGCAGCCTGCATTCGGCGACAGATAATTCACCCCTCCACTTT. Translating it yields CASSLHSATDNSPLHF. The full variable domain, rest sourced from reference TRBV5-1 and TRBJ1-6, is KAGVTQTPRYLIKTRGQQVTLSCSPISGHRSVSWYQQTPGQGLQFLFEYFSETQRNKGNFPGRFSGRQFSNSRSEMNVSTLELGDSALYLCASSLHSATDNSPLHFGNGTRLTVT.

This clone occurred a few times. The V call is TRBV21-1, the J call TRBJ2-7; the table calls TRBD2, which could not be checked here. TRBV21-1 is a known pseudogene. The CDR3 has 17 residues. The CDR3 region has the DNA TGTGCCAGCAGCAAAGAGACTAGCGGGAGTCTGTTAGGCGAGCAGTACTTC. Translated, it gives CASSKETSGSLLGEQYF.

The chain is built from TRBV19 and TRBJ2-1; maybe TRBD2 (6 bases). Per the germline V gene, CDR1 is LNHDA and CDR2 is SQIVND (reference sequence). The CDR3 sequence is 15 residues long. V was cut by 7 bases and J by 4 bases, with 17 bases left in between. The CDR3 reads CASTGVGGGYNEQFF. The CDR3 DNA sequence: TGTGCCAGTACCGGGGTGGGCGGAGGGTACAATGAGCAGTTCTTC.

The chain joins TRBV19 to TRBJ1-1; 8 nucleotides line up with TRBD1. With V trimmed by 4 bases and J by 4 bases, 8 bases remained unmatched. The CDR3 loop spans 15 amino acids. Germline CDR1 LNHDA, CDR2 SQIVND (reference sequence). Here the CDR3 DNA reads TGTGCCAGTAGTAACCCAGGGGGCTTGGGCACTGAAGCTTTCTTT. It translates to CASSNPGGLGTEAFF. Based on the CDR3 plus reference TRBV19 and TRBJ1-1, the full variable domain is DGGITQSPKYLFRKEGQNVTLSCEQNLNHDAMYWYRQDPGQGLRLIYYSQIVNDFQKGDIAEGYSVSREKKESFPLTVTSAQKNPTAFYLCASSNPGGLGTEAFFGQGTRLTVV.

The rearrangement uses TRBV7-8 and TRBJ2-5; D is perhaps TRBD1 or TRBD2 (5 bases each). V gave up 6 bases and J gave up 7 bases, with 12 bases separating them. Germline-derived CDR1 and CDR2 are SGHVS and FQNEAQ. The CDR3 is 12 amino acids. This chain's CDR3 is CASSRDQTTQYF. DNA for the CDR3: TGTGCCAGCAGTCGGGACCAGACGACCCAGTACTTC.

The gene calls are TRBV13 and TRBJ1-1; unclear D gene. The CDR3 length is 13 residues. V lost 5 bases to trimming and J lost 1 base, with 8 bases between them. The germline V gene has CDR1 PRHDT and CDR2 FYEKMQ (reference sequence). CDR3 nucleotides: TGTGCCAGCAGCAGAGAGAGGAACACTGAAGCTTTCTTT. Protein sequence: CASSRERNTEAFF.

The chain employs TRBV10-3 and TRBJ1-5; D call uncertain. V was pared by 10 bases and J by 8 bases, with 15 bases between. The length of the CDR3 is 12 residues. Germline V gives CDR1 ENHRY, CDR2 SYGVKD. CDR3 sequence (DNA): TGTGCCACCGGGGAAGGGCTTGAGCCCCAGCATTTT. Its translation is CATGEGLEPQHF.

The genes are TRBV5-6 and TRBJ2-7; 8 nucleotides agree with TRBD2. CDR1 and CDR2 from the germline V gene are SGHDT and YYEEEE. The CDR3 has 15 residues. With 3 bases clipped from V and 2 bases from J, the junction kept 7 bases outside the gene matches. The CDR3 region has the DNA TGTGCCAGCAGCTCCGAATTAGCGGGGACCTACGAGCAGTACTTC. It yields the protein CASSSELAGTYEQYF.

As to this clone: This CDR3 is also generated by other DNA sequences in the sample. The rearrangement links TRBV5-1 to TRBJ1-5, with unresolved D. The ends were cut back, 0 bases at V and 5 bases at J, with 6 bases in the middle. The CDR3 runs to 13 residues. Germline CDR1 reads SGHRS; CDR2 reads YFSETQ. The CDR3 coding sequence is TGCGCCAGCAGCTTGGCCCAAGATCAGCCCCAGCATTTT. Its protein is CASSLAQDQPQHF.

This clone was found once. The chain uses TRBV6-6 and TRBJ2-5; 12 bases match TRBD2. The CDR3 spans 16 residues. Unmatched junction bases numbered 6, after V lost 7 bases and J lost 0 bases. Germline V lookup: CDR1 MNHNY, CDR2 SVGAGI (reference sequence). The CDR3 DNA reads TGTGCCAGCACCGGGACTAGCGGGTCGTACCAAGAGACCCAGTACTTC. It specifies CASTGTSGSYQETQYF.

The genes are TRBV27 and TRBJ1-5, with D perhaps TRBD1 (6 bases). Germline V gene lookup returns CDR1 MNHEY and CDR2 SMNVEV (reference sequence). The CDR3 has 15 residues. Trimming pared 6 bases from V and 1 base from J, leaving 13 bases between. The CDR3 protein is CASSSWDMSNQPQHF. CDR3 coding DNA: TGTGCCAGCAGCAGCTGGGACATGAGCAATCAGCCCCAGCATTTT.

The chain recombines TRBV19 with TRBJ2-5; no definite D call. Germline lookup yields CDR1 LNHDA and CDR2 SQIVND (reference sequence). The CDR3 consists of 13 residues. The V and J ends lost 5 bases and 5 bases respectively, with 12 bases between them. CDR3 coding DNA: TGTGCCAGTAGTCCGGCGGCCCGGGAGACCCAGTACTTC. It codes for CASSPAARETQYF.